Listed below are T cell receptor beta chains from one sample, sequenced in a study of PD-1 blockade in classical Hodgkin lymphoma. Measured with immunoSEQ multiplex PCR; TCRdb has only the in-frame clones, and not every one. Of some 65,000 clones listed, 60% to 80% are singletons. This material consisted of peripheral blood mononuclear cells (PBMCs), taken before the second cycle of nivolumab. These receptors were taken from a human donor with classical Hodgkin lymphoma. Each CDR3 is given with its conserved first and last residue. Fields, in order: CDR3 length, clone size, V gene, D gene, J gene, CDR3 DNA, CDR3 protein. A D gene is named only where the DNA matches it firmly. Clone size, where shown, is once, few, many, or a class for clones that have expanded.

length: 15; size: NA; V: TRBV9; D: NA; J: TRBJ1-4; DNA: TGTGCCAGCAGCGGGCAGGGTAGTATGGGTGAAAAACTGTTTTTT; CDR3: CASSGQGSMGEKLFF
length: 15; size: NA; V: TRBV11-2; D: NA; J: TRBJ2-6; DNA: TGTGCCAGCAGCTCGGGTTTTTTTGGGGCCAACGTCCTGACTTTC; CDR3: CASSSGFFGANVLTF
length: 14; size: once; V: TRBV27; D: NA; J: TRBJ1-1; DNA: TGTGCCAGCATGGTTAACCCTAGCGTCACTGAAGCTTTCTTT; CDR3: CASMVNPSVTEAFF
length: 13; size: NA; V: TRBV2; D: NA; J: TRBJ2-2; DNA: TGTGCCAGCAGTGTAGGAGGGATCGGGGAGCTGTTTTTT; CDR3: CASSVGGIGELFF
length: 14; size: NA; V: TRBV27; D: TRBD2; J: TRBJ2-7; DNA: TGTGCCAGCAGTTTATTGGGGAGGGCCTACGAGCAGTACTTC; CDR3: CASSLLGRAYEQYF
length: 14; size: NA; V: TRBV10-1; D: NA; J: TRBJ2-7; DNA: TGCGCCAGCAGCCCACAGGGAATGGCCGACGAGCAGTACTTC; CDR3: CASSPQGMADEQYF
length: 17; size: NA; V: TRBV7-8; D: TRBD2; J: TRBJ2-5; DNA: TGTGCCAGCAGCTTAAGGATACTAGCGGGAGGCCTCGAGACCCAGTACTTC; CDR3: CASSLRILAGGLETQYF
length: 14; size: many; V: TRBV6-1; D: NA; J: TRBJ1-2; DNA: TGTGCCAGCCAAACTGTCGACCGCCAGACTGGCTACACCTTC; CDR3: CASQTVDRQTGYTF
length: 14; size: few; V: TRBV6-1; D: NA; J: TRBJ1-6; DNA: TGTGCCAGCCTCTCATACAGGGAGAATTCACCCCTCCACTTT; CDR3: CASLSYRENSPLHF
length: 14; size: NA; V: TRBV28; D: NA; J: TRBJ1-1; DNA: TGTGCCAGCAGTTATCCCGGGACACTCACTGAAGCTTTCTTT; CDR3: CASSYPGTLTEAFF
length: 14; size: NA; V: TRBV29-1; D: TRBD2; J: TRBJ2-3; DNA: TGCAGCGGTCTAGCGGGAGGGGGGACAGATACGCAGTATTTT; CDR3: CSGLAGGGTDTQYF